Following are 17 T cell receptor beta chains from one sample sequenced in a study of control samples from healthy donors and cancer patients. This table comes from immunoSEQ multiplex PCR, and its TCRdb copy is limited to in-frame clones, with some not included. The table lists some 120,000 clones, around 90% of them singletons, with approximately 9% in the top ten. The specimen sequenced was blood. These receptors originate from a man aged 35 to 55 in good health.

The chain couples TRBV7-9 to TRBJ1-4; D is uncertain. CDR1 and CDR2 (germline): SEHNR, FQNEAQ (reference sequence). V was shortened by 5 bases and J by 0 bases, with 10 bases between the two germline ends. This CDR3 has 15 residues. The CDR3 coding sequence is TGTGCCAGCAGCACAATCACTGCAACTAATGAAAAACTGTTTTTT. Its translation: CASSTITATNEKLFF.

This sequence joins TRBV5-5 and TRBJ1-5; D unclear. The germline gives CDR1 SGHKS, CDR2 YYEKEE (reference sequence). The CDR3 spans 15 residues. The ends were cut back, 2 bases at V and 2 bases at J, with 11 bases in the middle. The CDR3 is CASSLMVWGNQPQHF. CDR3 nucleotide sequence: TGTGCCAGCAGCTTAATGGTTTGGGGCAATCAGCCCCAGCATTTT.

The V gene is TRBV10-2, the J gene TRBJ2-7; 11 nucleotides align to TRBD1. The length of the CDR3 is 15 residues. CDR1 is WSHSY, CDR2 SAAADI, per germline. V was clipped by 6 bases and J by 0 bases; unmatched bases: 4. The CDR3 spells CASRIGQGASYEQYF. The CDR3 bases are TGCGCCAGCAGGATCGGACAGGGGGCCTCCTACGAGCAGTACTTC.

The chain recombines TRBV24-1 with TRBJ2-5; D may be TRBD2 (5 bases). The CDR3 runs 15 residues. CDR1 is KGHDR and CDR2 is SFDVKD in the germline V gene. Deletions cut 3 bases from V and 1 base from J, with 11 bases between. CDR3 region: CATSDIGRGQETQYF. DNA for the CDR3: TGTGCCACCAGTGATATAGGGAGAGGCCAAGAGACCCAGTACTTC.

The chain couples TRBV6-6 to TRBJ1-5; the match to TRBD1 covers 9 bases. Germline V gene lookup returns CDR1 MNHNY and CDR2 SVGAGI (reference sequence). The CDR3 has 13 residues. V trimming: 7 bases; J trimming: 6 bases; junction bases outside the gene matches: 4. The CDR3 sequence is CASTGQGSQPQHF. The CDR3 DNA reads TGTGCCAGCACCGGACAGGGGAGTCAGCCCCAGCATTTT.

The rearrangement joins TRBV4-1 to TRBJ1-5; 7 nucleotides line up with TRBD1. The CDR3 is 16 residues long. Looked up from germline, CDR1 is MGHRA and CDR2 is YSYEKL. V lost 3 bases and J lost 0; bases outside the gene matches: 5. This CDR3 reads CASSHTGDTSNQPQHF. CDR3 bases: TGCGCCAGCAGCCATACAGGGGACACTAGCAATCAGCCCCAGCATTTT.

As DNA, the CDR3 is TGTGCCAGCAGCTTAGTGGGGCGGGACACTGAAGCTTTCTTT. Translating gives CASSLVGRDTEAFF. The gene calls are TRBV11-3 and TRBJ1-1; maybe TRBD1 (5 bases). CDR1 is SGHNT and CDR2 is YENEEA in the germline V gene. Trimming removed 1 base from V and 3 bases from J, with 9 bases in between. CDR3 length: 14 residues.

The gene calls are TRBV6-5 and TRBJ1-5, with 8 nucleotides matching TRBD1. J gave up 5 bases and V 2 bases, and 5 bases lay outside the gene matches. The germline gives CDR1 MNHEY, CDR2 SVGAGI. The CDR3 is 15 amino acids. This chain's CDR3 is CASSYLQGGYQPQHF. The CDR3 DNA reads as TGTGCCAGCAGTTACCTACAGGGGGGGTATCAGCCCCAGCATTTT.

This chain connects TRBV24-1 to TRBJ1-1; no firm D call. The CDR3 spans 13 residues. CDR1 is KGHDR and CDR2 is SFDVKD in the germline V gene. V lost 6 bases and J 3 bases, leaving 10 bases between the germline ends. The CDR3 DNA reads TGTGCCACCAGTTCAGCAGATTACACTGAAGCTTTCTTT. Residues: CATSSADYTEAFF.

This chain uses TRBV5-1 with TRBJ2-4, with a weak D call TRBD1 (6 bases). The germline CDR1 and CDR2 sequences are SGHRS and YFSETQ. Trimming left V 0 bases short and J 9 bases short, with 16 bases between. The CDR3 is 15 amino acids. The CDR3 loop reads CASSLASVVGGIQYF. CDR3 coding DNA: TGCGCCAGCAGCTTGGCCAGCGTTGTAGGGGGCATTCAGTACTTC.

The genes are TRBV7-2 and TRBJ1-6; a possible D gene is TRBD1 (5 bases). The CDR3 length is 17 residues. Looked up from germline, CDR1 is SGHTA and CDR2 is FQGNSA. Trimming removed 2 bases at V and 7 bases at J, with 18 bases between. CDR3 DNA sequence: TGTGCCAGCAGCTTATCAATCGGGACGCGTGGGAATTCACCCCTCCACTTT. Its translation is CASSLSIGTRGNSPLHF.

The chain is built from TRBV11-2 and TRBJ1-5; 9 bases are a match to TRBD1. The V gene end was trimmed by 5 bases and the J gene end by 7 bases; junction bases not matched to a gene: 3. The CDR3 consists of 13 residues. Looked up from germline, CDR1 is SGHAT and CDR2 is FQNNGV. The CDR3 is CASSPDRGQPQHF. In nucleotides, the CDR3 is TGTGCCAGCAGCCCGGACAGGGGACAGCCCCAGCATTTT.

The chain combines TRBV19 with TRBJ1-2, with D unclear. Germline CDR1 and CDR2: LNHDA and SQIVND (reference sequence). V was trimmed by 3 bases and J by 0 bases, leaving 11 bases between them. The CDR3 spans 15 residues. CDR3 sequence: CASSIQTEANYGYTF. The CDR3, as DNA: TGTGCCAGTAGTATTCAGACTGAAGCTAACTATGGCTACACCTTC.

The CDR3 DNA reads as TGTGCCAGCTCACAAATGGAGGGGAACCACGAGCAGTACTTC. Its protein is CASSQMEGNHEQYF. The chain recombines TRBV18 with TRBJ2-7, with D perhaps TRBD2 (6 bases). V was pared by 4 bases and J by 5 bases, with 15 bases between. This CDR3 has 14 residues. Germline loops: CDR1 KGHSH, CDR2 LQKENI.

The V call is TRBV4-3, the J call TRBJ2-3; weak D call: TRBD1 (6 bases). V was pared by 1 base and J by 2 bases, with 13 bases between. The germline V gene encodes CDR1 LGHNA and CDR2 YSLEER. The CDR3 runs 16 residues. The CDR3 region is CASSQGAGALTDTQYF. In DNA form, the CDR3 reads TGCGCCAGCAGCCAAGGGGCAGGGGCCCTCACAGATACGCAGTATTTT.

This chain connects TRBV14 to TRBJ2-1; D remains unclear. The CDR3 sequence is 15 residues long. Germline CDR1 is SGHDN and CDR2 is FVKESK. V was cut by 3 bases and J by 3 bases, with 12 bases left in between. The CDR3 loop is CASSQASRFYNEQFF. Here the CDR3 DNA reads TGTGCCAGCAGCCAGGCCAGCAGATTCTACAATGAGCAGTTCTTC.

The gene calls are TRBV15 and TRBJ2-7, with D possibly TRBD2 on 6 matching bases. Germline V lookup: CDR1 LNHNV, CDR2 YYDKDF (reference sequence). There are 17 residues in the CDR3. Trimming removed 5 bases from V and 6 bases from J, with 26 bases in between. CDR3 sequence reads: CATSFRLGGERAPEQYF. The CDR3 nucleotides read TGTGCCACCAGCTTTCGGTTAGGCGGGGAAAGGGCCCCCGAGCAGTACTTC.